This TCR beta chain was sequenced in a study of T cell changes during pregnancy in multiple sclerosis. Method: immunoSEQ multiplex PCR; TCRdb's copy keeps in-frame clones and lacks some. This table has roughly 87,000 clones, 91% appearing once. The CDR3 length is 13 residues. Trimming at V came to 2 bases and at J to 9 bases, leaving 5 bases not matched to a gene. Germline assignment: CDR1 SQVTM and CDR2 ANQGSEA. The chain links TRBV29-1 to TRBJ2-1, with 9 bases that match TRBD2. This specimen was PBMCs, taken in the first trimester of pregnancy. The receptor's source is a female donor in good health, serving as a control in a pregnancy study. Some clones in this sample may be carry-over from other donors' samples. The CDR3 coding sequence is TGCAGCGTTGAAAGTAGCGGGAGTGGTGAGCAGTTCTTC. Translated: CSVESSGSGEQFF.